The rows below give T cell receptor beta chains drawn from one sample of a study of T cell responses to AZD1222 COVID-19 vaccine. TCRdb's table, derived via immunoSEQ multiplex PCR, lists solely in-frame clones and lacks some. In the table there are about 150,000 clones, around 87% of which are singletons. This specimen consisted of peripheral blood, obtained on day 0 of AZD1222 vaccination. The source is an adult in good health. Each CDR3 is given with its conserved first and last residue. A D gene is named only where the DNA matches it firmly. Not every row has a clone size; where given, it reads once, few, many or a size class.

CDR3 protein,CDR3 DNA,D gene,J gene,V gene,clone size
CASSLGGRTYEQYF,TGCGCCAGCAGCTTGGGGGGGAGGACCTACGAGCAGTACTTC,.,TRBJ2-7,TRBV5-1,once
CASSVAVNTEAFF,TGTGCCAGCAGCGTAGCGGTTAACACTGAAGCTTTCTTT,.,TRBJ1-1,TRBV9,.
CASSPQGWNQPQHF,TGTGCCAGCAGTCCTCAGGGGTGGAATCAGCCCCAGCATTTT,.,TRBJ1-5,TRBV7-6,.
CATSDPRVPNYGYTF,TGTGCCACCAGTGATCCCCGTGTACCTAACTATGGCTACACCTTC,.,TRBJ1-2,TRBV24-1,.
CASRKGQGDSPLHF,TGTGCCAGCAGAAAGGGACAGGGGGATTCACCCCTCCACTTT,TRBD1,TRBJ1-6,TRBV6-5,.
CASSSGPGEGSYEQYF,TGCGCCAGCAGCTCCGGGCCTGGGGAAGGGTCCTACGAGCAGTACTTC,.,TRBJ2-7,TRBV5-1,.
CASSSGTAYEQYF,TGTGCCAGTAGTTCGGGAACTGCCTACGAGCAGTACTTC,.,TRBJ2-7,TRBV19,.
CASSGGPHSYNEQFF,TGTGCCAGCAGCGGCGGACCGCACTCCTACAATGAGCAGTTCTTC,.,TRBJ2-1,TRBV5-8,.
CASSSPQSLYGYTF,TGTGCCAGCAGCTCTCCACAGAGCCTCTATGGCTACACCTTC,.,TRBJ1-2,TRBV7-9,.
CASSPVLAGLIVLTGELFF,TGTGCCAGCAGCCCCGTACTAGCGGGATTAATTGTCCTAACCGGGGAGCTGTTTTTT,TRBD2,TRBJ2-2,TRBV7-8,.
CASSEGSFWNTEAFF,TGTGCCAGCAGTGAAGGCAGTTTTTGGAACACTGAAGCTTTCTTT,.,TRBJ1-1,TRBV2,.
CATIRTTAFGQFF,TGTGCCACCATTAGGACTACCGCTTTCGGGCAGTTCTTC,.,TRBJ2-1,TRBV6-5,.
CASSFDRANNEQFF,TGTGCCAGCAGCTTTGACAGGGCCAACAATGAGCAGTTCTTC,TRBD1,TRBJ2-1,TRBV11-2,few
CASSPSGLVHQPQHF,TGTGCCAGCTCACCGTCAGGGCTTGTGCATCAGCCCCAGCATTTT,.,TRBJ1-5,TRBV18,.
CASRDRGANEKLFF,TGTGCCAGCAGGGACCGGGGCGCTAATGAAAAACTGTTTTTT,.,TRBJ1-4,TRBV6-5,.
CASSLGTGTTNEKLFF,TGTGCCAGCAGCTTGGGGACGGGTACAACTAATGAAAAACTGTTTTTT,.,TRBJ1-4,TRBV5-8,.
CASSLTETQYF,TGTGCCAGCAGTTTGACGGAGACCCAGTACTTC,.,TRBJ2-5,TRBV28,.
CASSSRLGWEQYF,TGTGCCAGCAGCTCGCGTCTGGGGTGGGAGCAGTACTTC,.,TRBJ2-7,TRBV9,.
CASSIDLRGDGYTF,TGTGCCAGTAGTATAGATCTTCGGGGGGACGGCTACACCTTC,.,TRBJ1-2,TRBV19,.
CASSYGASVVRRYEQYF,TGTGCCAGCAGTTACGGGGCGAGCGTAGTACGGCGATACGAGCAGTACTTC,.,TRBJ2-7,TRBV6-2/TRBV6-3,.
CASSLGRGASYEQYF,TGTGCCAGCAGCTTAGGCAGGGGGGCGTCCTACGAGCAGTACTTC,.,TRBJ2-7,TRBV7-2,.
CATSRVDTLGGYTF,TGTGCCACCAGCAGGGTAGACACCCTGGGCGGCTACACCTTC,.,TRBJ1-2,TRBV15,once
CSVEVGTSNTEAFF,TGCAGCGTTGAGGTCGGGACGTCGAACACTGAAGCTTTCTTT,.,TRBJ1-1,TRBV29-1,.
CASSLVGTVNQPQHF,TGTGCCAGCAGCTTGGTTGGGACAGTTAATCAGCCCCAGCATTTT,TRBD1,TRBJ1-5,TRBV5-6,.
CASSNTGTENQPQHF,TGTGCCAGCAGCAATACCGGGACAGAGAATCAGCCCCAGCATTTT,TRBD1,TRBJ1-5,TRBV6-5,.
CASSYREGTEAFF,TGTGCCAGCAGTTACCGGGAGGGCACTGAAGCTTTCTTT,.,TRBJ1-1,TRBV6-5,.
CASSRTSGPYNEQFF,TGTGCCAGCAGCCGGACTAGCGGACCCTACAATGAGCAGTTCTTC,TRBD2,TRBJ2-1,TRBV3-1/TRBV3-2,.
CASRWGQDNSPLHF,TGTGCCAGCAGGTGGGGTCAGGATAATTCACCCCTCCACTTT,.,TRBJ1-6,TRBV3-1/TRBV3-2,once
CATSDPGQGSGELFF,TGTGCCACCAGTGACCCTGGACAGGGTAGCGGGGAGCTGTTTTTT,TRBD1,TRBJ2-2,TRBV24-1,.
CASSPRIWSGQFYGYTF,TGTGCCAGCTCACCACGGATTTGGTCGGGACAGTTTTATGGCTACACCTTC,TRBD1,TRBJ1-2,TRBV18,.
CASSIDRGINQPQHF,TGTGCCAGCAGTATAGACAGGGGAATCAATCAGCCCCAGCATTTT,TRBD1,TRBJ1-5,TRBV6-5,.
CASSRGQGRTEAFF,TGTGCCAGCTCACGGGGACAGGGTAGGACTGAAGCTTTCTTT,TRBD1,TRBJ1-1,TRBV18,.
CASSLLRREQFF,TGTGCCAGCAGTTTATTGAGGCGGGAGCAGTTCTTC,.,TRBJ2-1,TRBV28,.
CASSSHTGGDTDTQYF,TGTGCCAGCAGTTCGCACACAGGGGGGGACACAGATACGCAGTATTTT,.,TRBJ2-3,TRBV27,once
CASSTLGAALYEQYF,TGTGCCAGTAGCACCTTGGGCGCCGCACTCTACGAGCAGTACTTC,.,TRBJ2-7,TRBV19,.
CASGLDIEGGRNYGYTF,TGTGCTAGTGGTTTGGACATCGAGGGGGGGCGAAACTATGGCTACACCTTC,.,TRBJ1-2,TRBV12-5,.
CASSSGFQPQHF,TGTGCCAGCAGCTCCGGGTTTCAGCCCCAGCATTTT,.,TRBJ1-5,TRBV7-8,.
CASSPRQGSEQYF,TGTGCCAGCAGCCCCCGACAGGGCTCCGAGCAGTACTTC,TRBD1,TRBJ2-7,TRBV27,.
CARSFQGSGQGPETAYGYTF,TGTGCCAGAAGCTTTCAGGGTTCGGGACAGGGGCCCGAAACTGCCTATGGCTACACCTTC,TRBD1,TRBJ1-2,TRBV5-3,.
CSVSRAGGTDTQYF,TGCAGCGTCTCACGAGCGGGAGGGACAGATACGCAGTATTTT,TRBD2,TRBJ2-3,TRBV29-1,.
CATSIGTGQNTEAFF,TGTGCCACCAGCATTGGGACAGGGCAGAACACTGAAGCTTTCTTT,TRBD1,TRBJ1-1,TRBV15,.
CASSLGTGRYGYTF,TGTGCCAGCAGCTTAGGTACAGGGCGCTATGGCTACACCTTC,.,TRBJ1-2,TRBV13,few
CASSLLQGPSQPQHF,TGTGCCAGCAGCTTATTGCAGGGACCAAGTCAGCCCCAGCATTTT,.,TRBJ1-5,TRBV7-8,.